Listed here are 8 T cell receptor beta chains from one sample, sequenced in a study of shared clonotypes between healthy human individuals. Clones were read by immunoSEQ multiplex PCR, and TCRdb kept only the in-frame ones, dropping some. Among a few hundred thousand clones listed, over 50% were seen once. Sequenced: memory CD4+ T cells sorted from blood. Described subset: CD45RA-negative fraction. These receptor sequences come from a young man in good health.

The CDR3 sequence: CASSLAPLGYTF. CDR3 in DNA: TGTGCCAGCAGTCTCGCTCCTCTCGGCTACACCTTC. The J gene is TRBJ1-2, the V gene TRBV28; D ambiguous. The CDR3 has 12 residues. Looked up from germline, CDR1 is MDHEN and CDR2 is SYDVKM. V lost 5 bases and J lost 8, with 12 bases in between.

This chain links TRBV11-1 with TRBJ2-3; D tentatively fits TRBD1 or TRBD2 (5 bases each). Germline V gene lookup returns CDR1 SGHAT and CDR2 FQDESV (reference sequence). This CDR3 is 15 amino acids long. V was trimmed by 3 bases and J by 2 bases, leaving 12 bases between them. The CDR3 bases are TGTGCCAGCAGCTTGGGGGTCCTTATCACAGATACGCAGTATTTT. Translation: CASSLGVLITDTQYF. Combining the CDR3 with reference TRBV11-1 and TRBJ2-3 gives the whole variable domain EAEVAQSPRYKITEKSQAVAFWCDPISGHATLYWYRQILGQGPELLVQFQDESVVDDSQLPKDRFSAERLKGVDSTLKIQPAELGDSAMYLCASSLGVLITDTQYFGPGTRLTVL.

This rearrangement joins TRBV27 to TRBJ2-1; TRBD1 is a possible D gene (6 bases). The CDR3 length is 12 residues. V was trimmed by 5 bases and J by 8 bases, leaving 10 bases between them. Per germline, CDR1 MNHEY and CDR2 SMNVEV (reference sequence). The CDR3 protein is CASSPDRYEQFF. In nucleotides, the CDR3 is TGTGCCAGCAGTCCGGACAGATATGAGCAGTTCTTC.

This chain uses TRBV9 with TRBJ1-1; the match to TRBD1 covers 7 bases. The CDR3 covers 17 residues. V gave up 3 bases and J gave up 1 base; unmatched junction bases: 12. Germline CDR1 and CDR2: SGDLS and YYNGEE. CDR3: CASSGGTESRSNTEAFF. The CDR3 DNA sequence: TGTGCCAGCAGCGGAGGGACAGAAAGTCGCTCGAACACTGAAGCTTTCTTT.

The chain carries TRBV28 and TRBJ2-3, with 9 bases aligning to TRBD2. Looked up from germline, CDR1 is MDHEN and CDR2 is SYDVKM. V dropped 2 bases and J dropped 7; count of bases not matched to a gene: 4. There are 14 residues in the CDR3. The CDR3: CASSLAGGLHTQYF. The CDR3 DNA sequence: TGTGCCAGCAGTTTAGCGGGAGGGCTCCATACGCAGTATTTT.

The rearrangement uses TRBV7-3 and TRBJ1-2; 10 bases agree with TRBD1. CDR3 length: 16 amino acids. Germline trimming cut 4 bases from V and 8 bases from J; bases unmatched to any gene: 13. Germline CDR1 and CDR2: SGHTA and FQGTGA. For the CDR3, the DNA is TGTGCCAGCAGCTCAACCCGACAGGGGGCCATTAGGGGCTACACCTTC. Translated, it gives CASSSTRQGAIRGYTF.

CDR3 DNA: TGTGCCAGCGTTGGATTATCCTACAATGAGCAGTTCTTC. Residues: CASVGLSYNEQFF. The chain recombines TRBV5-6 with TRBJ2-1; no firm D call. The CDR3 length is 13 residues. Germline V gives CDR1 SGHDT, CDR2 YYEEEE. The germline V and J ends were trimmed by 7 bases and 1 base, with 9 bases remaining between them.

The V call is TRBV5-5, the J call TRBJ1-5, with a tentative D call TRBD1 (6 bases). V shed 0 bases and J shed 4 bases, with 20 bases lying between them. There are 18 residues in the CDR3. Looked up from germline, CDR1 is SGHKS and CDR2 is YYEKEE (reference sequence). The CDR3 DNA sequence: TGTGCCAGCAGCTTGGAACCAGGGGAGTTATCCCTGAATCAGCCCCAGCATTTT. It specifies CASSLEPGELSLNQPQHF.